What follows are 29 T cell receptor beta chains derived from one specimen sequenced in a study of shared clonotypes between healthy human individuals. Naive CD8 cells, CD45RO-negative and positively selected for CCR7, excluded terminally differentiated effector memory CD45RA+ cells. Data came from immunoSEQ multiplex PCR; TCRdb stores just in-frame clones and leaves some out. The sample shows approximately 2,200,000 clones, about 92% of them seen only once. The specimen sequenced was naive CD8+ T cells from PBMCs. These TCRs come from a man between 18 and 35 years old in good health. Some clones in this sample may be carry-over from other donors' samples.

The chain joins TRBV27 to TRBJ1-1; D gene ambiguous. V dropped 7 bases and J dropped 1 base, with 4 bases sitting between them. The germline CDR1 and CDR2 sequences are MNHEY and SMNVEV (reference sequence). The CDR3 runs to 11 residues. CDR3 residues: CASMGNTEAFF. The CDR3 region has the DNA TGTGCCAGCATGGGGAACACTGAAGCTTTCTTT.

Worth noting for this clone: A read error may account for a junction end that differs from germline. J is TRBJ2-7 and V is TRBV30, with a weak D call TRBD1 (6 bases). The CDR3 extends over 12 amino acids. Germline V gene data show CDR1 as GTSNPN and CDR2 as SVGIG (reference sequence). The CDR3 reads CALRWSDRTYLF. The CDR3 nucleotides read TGTGCCTTGAGATGGAGCGACAGGACCTATCTCTTC.

This clone was seen a few times. The chain joins TRBV28 to TRBJ2-7; D unclear. The CDR3 contains 13 residues. V lost 4 bases to trimming and J lost 0 bases, with 7 bases between them. Germline-derived CDR1 and CDR2 are MDHEN and SYDVKM. CDR3 sequence: CASSSANSYEQYF. For the CDR3, the DNA is TGTGCCAGCAGTTCAGCGAACTCCTACGAGCAGTACTTC.

This clone has just one count. This rearrangement joins TRBV14 to TRBJ2-2; TRBD1 agrees at 9 bases. This CDR3 is built from 16 residues. Germline V gives CDR1 SGHDN, CDR2 FVKESK. J lost 6 bases, V lost 5 bases, and 10 bases had no gene match. The CDR3 region is CASSSGQGLMSGELFF. The CDR3 coding sequence is TGTGCCAGCAGCAGCGGACAGGGGCTAATGTCCGGGGAGCTGTTTTTT.

The chain recombines TRBV7-2 with TRBJ2-1; 10 bases are shared with TRBD2. The germline V gene encodes CDR1 SGHTA and CDR2 FQGNSA. V shed 1 base, J shed 9 bases, and the junction held 9 bases outside the gene matches. The CDR3 length is 16 residues. CDR3 in amino acids: CASSLVAGGGFAEQFF. The DNA of the CDR3 is TGTGCCAGCAGCTTAGTAGCGGGAGGCGGGTTTGCTGAGCAGTTCTTC.

Remarks on this clone: This CDR3 is also generated by other DNA sequences in the sample. J is TRBJ2-7 and V is TRBV11-2, with unresolved D. Trimming pared 2 bases from V and 2 bases from J, leaving 7 bases between. This CDR3 has 13 amino acids. CDR1 is SGHAT and CDR2 is FQNNGV in the germline V gene. The CDR3 is CASSLMGTYEQYF. The CDR3 coding sequence is TGTGCCAGCAGCTTAATGGGAACCTACGAGCAGTACTTC.

The V call is TRBV12-5, the J call TRBJ2-2; the D is unclear. V was pared by 3 bases and J by 3 bases, with 2 bases between. This CDR3 has 12 amino acids. From germline, CDR1 is LGHNT and CDR2 FRNRAP. CDR3 loop: CASGLHTGELFF. The CDR3 region has the DNA TGTGCTAGTGGTTTACACACCGGGGAGCTGTTTTTT.

The chain carries TRBV28 and TRBJ1-1, with D uncertain. This CDR3 is built from 11 residues. Germline V gene data show CDR1 as MDHEN and CDR2 as SYDVKM. The V gene lost 8 bases and the J gene lost 1 base, with 5 bases spanning the gap. The CDR3 protein is CASLKNTEAFF. The CDR3 region has the DNA TGTGCCAGCCTAAAGAACACTGAAGCTTTCTTT. Complete variable domain (other parts from reference TRBV28 and TRBJ1-1): DVKVTQSSRYLVKRTGEKVFLECVQDMDHENMFWYRQDPGLGLRLIYFSYDVKMKEKGDIPEGYSVSREKKERFSLILESASTNQTSMYLCASLKNTEAFFGQGTRLTVV.

Only a few counts were recorded for this clone. The sample carries other DNA sequences with the same CDR3. The gene calls are TRBV19 and TRBJ1-1; 9 nucleotides match TRBD1. Trimming removed 1 base from V and 1 base from J; junction bases left unmatched: 1. The CDR3 runs to 15 residues. From germline, CDR1 is LNHDA and CDR2 SQIVND (reference sequence). DNA of the CDR3: TGTGCCAGTAGTATAGTGGGACAGGGGAACACTGAAGCTTTCTTT. Protein sequence: CASSIVGQGNTEAFF.

This clone was seen once. The chain has TRBV25-1 and TRBJ2-7; D gene ambiguous. CDR1 is MGHDK and CDR2 is SYGVNS in the germline V gene. The CDR3 consists of 11 residues. The V gene lost 4 bases and the J gene lost 4 bases, with 5 bases spanning the gap. CDR3 coding DNA: TGTGCCAGCAGTGGCCTTTACGAGCAGTACTTC. Translation: CASSGLYEQYF.

In this sample, this clone turned up once. The chain employs TRBV11-2 and TRBJ1-3; the D gene is possibly TRBD1 (5 bases). This CDR3 spans 15 amino acids. Germline CDR1 is SGHAT and CDR2 is FQNNGV. V lost 0 bases and J lost 4, with 10 bases in between. DNA of the CDR3: TGTGCCAGCAGCTTAGAGGGACGTAGAGGAAACACCATATATTTT. It specifies CASSLEGRRGNTIYF.

The chain links TRBV29-1 to TRBJ1-1, with 7 bases fitting TRBD1. This CDR3 region has 12 residues. Germline V gives CDR1 SQVTM, CDR2 ANQGSEA. After removal of 3 bases from V and 6 bases from J, the junction contained 4 bases not matched to a gene. CDR3: CSVDGQGAEAFF. The CDR3 bases are TGCAGCGTTGACGGGCAGGGGGCTGAAGCTTTCTTT.

This clone was seen a handful of times. This chain uses TRBV5-1 with TRBJ2-1; 13 positions agree with TRBD2. The germline gives CDR1 SGHRS, CDR2 YFSETQ. The CDR3 loop spans 17 amino acids. V was pared by 0 bases and J by 4 bases, with 4 bases of the junction left unmatched. The CDR3 nucleotides read TGCGCCAGCAGCTTGGAGCCGGGACTAGCGGGGTACAATGAGCAGTTCTTC. Translated, it gives CASSLEPGLAGYNEQFF.

This rearrangement joins TRBV7-9 to TRBJ1-2; D unresolved. The CDR3 loop spans 15 amino acids. Per the germline V gene, CDR1 is SEHNR and CDR2 is FQNEAQ (reference sequence). Trimming removed 5 bases at V and 4 bases at J, with 17 bases between. In nucleotides, the CDR3 is TGTGCCAGCAGCCCCCCCCTCCCCGGGCCCTATGGCTACACCTTC. Its translation: CASSPPLPGPYGYTF.

The V gene is TRBV11-2, the J gene TRBJ2-7, with 7 bases fitting TRBD1. This CDR3 has 16 amino acids. V gave up 2 bases and J gave up 6 bases; unmatched junction bases: 13. The germline CDR1 and CDR2 sequences are SGHAT and FQNNGV. This chain's CDR3 is CASSLILGGEGSEQYF. Here the CDR3 DNA reads TGTGCCAGCAGCTTAATTTTAGGGGGCGAAGGGTCCGAGCAGTACTTC.

The chain combines TRBV28 with TRBJ1-1, with a tentative D call TRBD1 (5 bases). Germline CDR1 is MDHEN and CDR2 is SYDVKM. Trimming took off 3 bases at V and 3 bases at J, with 17 bases between the two ends. The CDR3 contains 16 residues. The CDR3 coding sequence is TGTGCCAGCAGTTTTAGCGGACAAAATGGGGACACTGAAGCTTTCTTT. It specifies CASSFSGQNGDTEAFF. The full variable domain, rest sourced from reference TRBV28 and TRBJ1-1, is DVKVTQSSRYLVKRTGEKVFLECVQDMDHENMFWYRQDPGLGLRLIYFSYDVKMKEKGDIPEGYSVSREKKERFSLILESASTNQTSMYLCASSFSGQNGDTEAFFGQGTRLTVV.

The chain uses TRBV5-1 and TRBJ1-1; D perhaps matches TRBD1 (5 bases). Germline assignment: CDR1 SGHRS and CDR2 YFSETQ. Deletions cut 1 base from V and 4 bases from J, with 11 bases between. CDR3 length: 14 residues. The CDR3 nucleotides are TGCGCCAGCAGCTTGTTCGTGGGGGGCACTGAAGCTTTCTTT. It specifies CASSLFVGGTEAFF. Variable domain in full (rest from reference TRBV5-1 and TRBJ1-1): KAGVTQTPRYLIKTRGQQVTLSCSPISGHRSVSWYQQTPGQGLQFLFEYFSETQRNKGNFPGRFSGRQFSNSRSEMNVSTLELGDSALYLCASSLFVGGTEAFFGQGTRLTVV.

The rearrangement uses TRBV10-1 and TRBJ2-1, with a tentative D call TRBD1 (5 bases). CDR3 length: 15 amino acids. Trimming removed 3 bases from V and 3 bases from J, with 12 bases in between. The germline CDR1 and CDR2 sequences are WNHNN and SYGVQD (reference sequence). The CDR3 reads CASSDNWGLYNEQFF. The CDR3 region has the DNA TGCGCCAGCAGTGATAACTGGGGCCTCTACAATGAGCAGTTCTTC.

As regards this clone: Other DNA sequences in the sample encode the same CDR3. This CDR3 is CASSLVAGGYEQYF. The CDR3 region has the DNA TGTGCCAGCAGCTTAGTGGCGGGAGGTTACGAGCAGTACTTC. The chain is built from TRBV7-8 and TRBJ2-7; 8 nucleotides match TRBD2. Germline assignment: CDR1 SGHVS and CDR2 FQNEAQ. This CDR3 region has 14 residues. The J segment lost 4 bases and the V segment lost 1 base, leaving 3 bases of the junction unmatched.

The chain has TRBV5-5 and TRBJ2-7, with 7 bases that match TRBD2. J gave up 6 bases and V 7 bases, and 16 bases lay outside the gene matches. CDR1 SGHKS and CDR2 YYEKEE come from the germline V gene (reference sequence). The CDR3 totals 15 residues. CDR3 amino acids: CASGSRGVLKGEQYF. The DNA for the CDR3 is TGTGCCAGCGGGTCCCGGGGGGTCTTAAAAGGCGAGCAGTACTTC.

The chain employs TRBV11-2 and TRBJ2-7, with D possibly called TRBD1 or TRBD2 (5 bases each). This CDR3 spans 12 amino acids. Germline V gene sequence: CDR1 SGHAT, CDR2 FQNNGV. V dropped 8 bases and J dropped 1 base, with 9 bases sitting between them. DNA of the CDR3: TGTGCCAGCGAGGGGCAGTCCTACGAGCAGTACTTC. It is translated as CASEGQSYEQYF.

CDR3 amino acids: CASRSPGSEQYF. The CDR3 DNA follows: TGTGCCAGCAGGTCCCCCGGATCCGAGCAGTACTTC. The V and J genes are TRBV27 and TRBJ2-7; D is unresolved. The V gene's germline CDR1 is MNHEY and CDR2 SMNVEV (reference sequence). Trimming shortened V by 6 bases and J by 6 bases, and 12 bases separated the two germline ends. The CDR3 is 12 amino acids.

The V gene is TRBV2, the J gene TRBJ1-5, with 8 bases that match TRBD1. J gave up 0 bases and V 3 bases, and 1 base lay outside the gene matches. Germline loops: CDR1 SNHLY, CDR2 FYNNEI. This CDR3 is 15 amino acids long. CDR3 residues: CASSDDRGSNQPQHF. DNA of the CDR3: TGTGCCAGCAGTGACGACAGGGGTAGCAATCAGCCCCAGCATTTT.

The chain carries TRBV27 and TRBJ2-7, with D maybe TRBD1 (5 bases). The V gene's germline CDR1 is MNHEY and CDR2 SMNVEV (reference sequence). The V end was cut by 4 bases, the J end by 6 bases, with 10 bases between. This CDR3 contains 12 residues. Written as DNA, the CDR3 is TGTGCCAGCAGTTCAACAGGTTCCGAGCAGTACTTC. Translated, it gives CASSSTGSEQYF.

The count of this clone is one. The chain carries TRBV9 and TRBJ1-2; 10 bases map to TRBD1. V was clipped by 4 bases and J by 1 base; unmatched bases: 19. The germline CDR1 and CDR2 sequences are SGDLS and YYNGEE. The CDR3 runs to 20 residues. This chain's CDR3 is CASSHSLLGTGESLNYGYTF. Written as DNA, the CDR3 is TGTGCCAGCAGCCATAGTCTACTCGGGACAGGGGAGTCCCTTAACTATGGCTACACCTTC.

The chain joins TRBV21-1 to TRBJ1-5; TRBD1, the D gene given by the table, was not confirmed from the DNA. TRBV21-1 is described as a pseudogene. The CDR3 totals 14 residues. CDR3 DNA sequence: TGTGCCAGCATACTTACAGGGGGCGGTCAGCCCCAGCATTTT. Its protein product is CASILTGGGQPQHF.

This clone was seen a single time. Other DNA sequences in the same sample also yield this CDR3. The CDR3 coding sequence is TGCAGCGTCCGTGACTACGAGCAGTACTTC. Residues: CSVRDYEQYF. The chain combines TRBV29-1 with TRBJ2-7; D is ambiguous. This CDR3 has 10 residues. In germline, CDR1 is SQVTM, CDR2 ANQGSEA. V was pared by 6 bases and J by 3 bases, with 6 bases between.

The chain has TRBV5-1 and TRBJ2-7; 13 nucleotides match TRBD2. J was trimmed by 5 bases and V by 0 bases; bases with no gene match: 8. The CDR3 sequence is 17 residues long. Germline CDR1 and CDR2: SGHRS and YFSETQ. CDR3 DNA sequence: TGCGCCAGCAGCTTGGGGTATCGGACTAGCGGGAGTGACGAGCAGTACTTC. Amino acids: CASSLGYRTSGSDEQYF.

This clone was observed once. The genes are TRBV21-1 and TRBJ2-4; the DNA was not used to check the table's D call, TRBD2. TRBV21-1 is an annotated pseudogene. This CDR3 is 15 amino acids long. Here the CDR3 reads CASSCQTRAKNIQYF. The CDR3 DNA reads as TGTGCCAGCAGCTGCCAGACGAGGGCCAAAAACATTCAGTACTTC.